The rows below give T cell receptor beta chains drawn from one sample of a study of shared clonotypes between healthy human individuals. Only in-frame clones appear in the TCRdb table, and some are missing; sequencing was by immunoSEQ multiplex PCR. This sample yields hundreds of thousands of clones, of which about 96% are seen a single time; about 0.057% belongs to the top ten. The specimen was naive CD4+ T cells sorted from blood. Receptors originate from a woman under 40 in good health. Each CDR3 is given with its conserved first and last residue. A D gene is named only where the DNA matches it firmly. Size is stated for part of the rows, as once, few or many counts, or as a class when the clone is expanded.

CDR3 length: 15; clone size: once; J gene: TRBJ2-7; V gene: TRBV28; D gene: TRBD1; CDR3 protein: CASSQGQGGGYEQYF; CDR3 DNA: TGTGCCAGCAGTCAAGGACAGGGTGGGGGCTACGAGCAGTACTTC
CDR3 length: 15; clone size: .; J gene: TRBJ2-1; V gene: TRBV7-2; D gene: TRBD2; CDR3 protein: CASSSRTSGSGEQFF; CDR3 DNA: TGTGCCAGCAGCTCCCGGACTAGCGGGAGCGGTGAGCAGTTCTTC
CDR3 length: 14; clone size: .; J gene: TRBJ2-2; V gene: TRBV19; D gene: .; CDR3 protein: CASKQPRNTGELFF; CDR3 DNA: TGTGCCAGTAAACAGCCTAGGAACACCGGGGAGCTGTTTTTT
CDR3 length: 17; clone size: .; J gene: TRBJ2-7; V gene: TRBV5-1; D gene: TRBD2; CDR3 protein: CASSPFQVAGGAYEQYF; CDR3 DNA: TGCGCCAGCAGCCCCTTCCAAGTAGCGGGAGGTGCCTACGAGCAGTACTTC
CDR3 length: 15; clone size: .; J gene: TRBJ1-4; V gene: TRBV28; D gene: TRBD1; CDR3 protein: CASSPRDRVNEKLFF; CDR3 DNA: TGTGCCAGCAGTCCGAGGGACAGGGTTAATGAAAAACTGTTTTTT
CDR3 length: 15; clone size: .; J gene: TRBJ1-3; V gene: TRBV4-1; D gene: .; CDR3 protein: CASSLAGISGNTIYF; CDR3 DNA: TGCGCCAGCAGCCTGGCGGGGATCTCTGGAAACACCATATATTTT
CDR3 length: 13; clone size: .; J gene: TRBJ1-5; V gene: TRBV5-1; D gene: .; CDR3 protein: CASSLVGGQPQHF; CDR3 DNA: TGCGCCAGCAGCTTGGTGGGGGGCCAGCCCCAGCATTTT
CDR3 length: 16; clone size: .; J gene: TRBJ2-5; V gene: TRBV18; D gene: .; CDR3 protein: CASSPLGQGVGETQYF; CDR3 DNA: TGTGCCAGCTCACCACTGGGGCAGGGCGTTGGAGAGACCCAGTACTTC
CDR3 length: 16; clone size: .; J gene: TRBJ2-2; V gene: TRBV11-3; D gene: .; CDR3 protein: CASSLEEGANTGELFF; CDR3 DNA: TGTGCCAGCAGCTTAGAGGAAGGGGCAAACACCGGGGAGCTGTTTTTT
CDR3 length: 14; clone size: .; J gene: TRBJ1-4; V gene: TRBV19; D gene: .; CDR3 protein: CASNPTWAAEKLFF; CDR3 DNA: TGTGCCAGTAACCCGACTTGGGCCGCTGAAAAACTGTTTTTT
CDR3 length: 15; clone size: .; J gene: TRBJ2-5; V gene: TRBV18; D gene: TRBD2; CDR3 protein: CASSPSGRADETQYF; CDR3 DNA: TGTGCCAGCTCACCAAGCGGGAGGGCCGATGAGACCCAGTACTTC
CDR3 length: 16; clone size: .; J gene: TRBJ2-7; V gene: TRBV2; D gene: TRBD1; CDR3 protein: CASSDREQGQVYEQYF; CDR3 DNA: TGTGCCAGCAGTGATAGGGAACAGGGGCAGGTCTACGAGCAGTACTTC
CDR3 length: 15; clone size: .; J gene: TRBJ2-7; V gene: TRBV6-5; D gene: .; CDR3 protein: CASSYGADSSYEQYF; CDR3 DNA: TGTGCCAGCAGTTACGGGGCCGATAGCTCCTACGAGCAGTACTTC
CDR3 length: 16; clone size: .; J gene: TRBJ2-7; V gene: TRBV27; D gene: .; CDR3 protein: CASSLTGPLSSYEQYF; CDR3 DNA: TGTGCCAGCAGTTTAACTGGGCCGTTGAGCTCCTACGAGCAGTACTTC
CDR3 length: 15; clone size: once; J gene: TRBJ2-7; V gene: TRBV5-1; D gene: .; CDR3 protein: CASHVGGASSYEQYF; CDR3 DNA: TGCGCCAGCCACGTGGGGGGGGCCTCCTCCTACGAGCAGTACTTC
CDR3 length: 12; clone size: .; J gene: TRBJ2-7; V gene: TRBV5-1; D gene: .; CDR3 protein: CASSPTGYEQYF; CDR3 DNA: TGCGCCAGCAGTCCTACAGGCTACGAGCAGTACTTC
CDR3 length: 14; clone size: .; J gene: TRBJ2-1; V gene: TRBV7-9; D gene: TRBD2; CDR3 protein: CASSLVTSGGMEFF; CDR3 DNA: TGTGCCAGCAGCTTAGTGACTAGCGGGGGAATGGAGTTCTTC
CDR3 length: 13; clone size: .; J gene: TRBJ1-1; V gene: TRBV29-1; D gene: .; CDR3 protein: CSAHRWGNTEAFF; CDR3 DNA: TGCAGCGCCCATAGATGGGGAAACACTGAAGCTTTCTTT
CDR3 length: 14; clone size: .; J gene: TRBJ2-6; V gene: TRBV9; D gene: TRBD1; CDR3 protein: CASSFGQGLNVLTF; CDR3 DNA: TGTGCCAGCAGCTTCGGACAGGGTCTCAACGTCCTGACTTTC
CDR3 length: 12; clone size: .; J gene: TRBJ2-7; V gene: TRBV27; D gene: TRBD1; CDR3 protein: CANPTGLYEQYF; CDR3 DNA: TGTGCCAACCCGACAGGGTTGTACGAGCAGTACTTC
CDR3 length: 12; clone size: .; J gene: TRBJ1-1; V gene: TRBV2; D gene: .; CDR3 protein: CASSSMNTEAFF; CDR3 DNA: TGTGCCAGCTCCAGCATGAACACTGAAGCTTTCTTT